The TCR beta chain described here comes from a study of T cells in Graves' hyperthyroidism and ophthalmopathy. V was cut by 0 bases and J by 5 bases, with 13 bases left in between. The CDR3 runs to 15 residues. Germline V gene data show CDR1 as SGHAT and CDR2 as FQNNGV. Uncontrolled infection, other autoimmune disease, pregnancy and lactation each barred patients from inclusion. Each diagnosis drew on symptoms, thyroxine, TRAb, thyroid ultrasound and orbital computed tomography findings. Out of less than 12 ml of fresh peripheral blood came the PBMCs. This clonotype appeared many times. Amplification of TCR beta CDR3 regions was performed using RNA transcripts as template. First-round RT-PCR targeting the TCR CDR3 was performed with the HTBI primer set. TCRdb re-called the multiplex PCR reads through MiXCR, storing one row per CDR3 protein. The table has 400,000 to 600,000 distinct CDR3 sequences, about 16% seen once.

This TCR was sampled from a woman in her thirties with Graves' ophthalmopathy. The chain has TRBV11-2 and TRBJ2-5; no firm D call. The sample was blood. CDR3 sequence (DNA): TGTGCCAGCAGCTTAGATCCCCAGAAAGCGGAGACCCAGTACTTC. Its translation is CASSLDPQKAETQYF.